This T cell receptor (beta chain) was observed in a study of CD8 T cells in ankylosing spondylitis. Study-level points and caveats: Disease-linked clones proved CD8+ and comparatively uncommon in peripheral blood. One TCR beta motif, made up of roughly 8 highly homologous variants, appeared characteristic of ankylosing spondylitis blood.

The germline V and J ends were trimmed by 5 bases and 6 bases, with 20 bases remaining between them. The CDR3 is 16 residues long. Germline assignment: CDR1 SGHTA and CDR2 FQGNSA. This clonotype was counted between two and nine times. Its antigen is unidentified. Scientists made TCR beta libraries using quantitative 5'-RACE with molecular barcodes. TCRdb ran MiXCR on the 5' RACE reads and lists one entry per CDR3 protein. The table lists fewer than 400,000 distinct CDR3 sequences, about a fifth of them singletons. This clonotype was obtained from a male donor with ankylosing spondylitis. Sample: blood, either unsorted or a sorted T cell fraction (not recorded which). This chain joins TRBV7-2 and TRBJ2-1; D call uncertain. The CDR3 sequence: CASSRNVLQRSNEQFF. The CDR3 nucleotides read TGTGCCAGCAGCCGAAACGTCTTACAGCGATCCAATGAGCAGTTCTTC.